This entry is about one T cell receptor beta chain. Its target is unknown. Clones were read by immunoSEQ multiplex PCR, and TCRdb kept only the in-frame ones, dropping some. This sample yields approximately 1,000,000 clones, of which 60% to 80% are seen a single time; approximately 0.95% belongs to the top ten. CDR1 and CDR2 (germline): MDHEN, SYDVKM. V was shortened by 10 bases and J by 5 bases, with 11 bases between the two germline ends. There are 11 residues in the CDR3. The data stem from a study of shared clonotypes between healthy human individuals. Study-wide findings and caveats: In contrast to clonotypes shared by all four donors, non-shared clonotypes had lower generation probabilities.

V usage is TRBV28 and J usage is TRBJ2-5; D call uncertain. The sample comprised memory CD4+ T cells from PBMCs. Sample subset: CD45RA-negative fraction. This TCR came from a man younger than 35 in good health. Some clones in this sample may be carry-over from other donors' samples. The CDR3 protein is CATTALETQYF. For the CDR3, the DNA is TGTGCCACCACAGCGTTGGAGACCCAGTACTTC. Full variable domain (rest looked up from reference TRBV28 and TRBJ2-5): DVKVTQSSRYLVKRTGEKVFLECVQDMDHENMFWYRQDPGLGLRLIYFSYDVKMKEKGDIPEGYSVSREKKERFSLILESASTNQTSMYLCATTALETQYFGPGTRLLVL.